One sample yielded the 20 T cell receptor beta chains listed below, sequenced in a study of T-cell memory formation after mild COVID-19. TCRdb fed the 5' RACE reads into MiXCR, producing one record per CDR3 protein. This table holds about 400,000 distinct CDR3 sequences, 15% to 20% found once. Sequenced input: PBMCs or a T cell subset sorted from them (not recorded which). Receptor source: a man between 18 and 35 years old who had mild COVID-19 (a few samples of this study predate the infection). Cell type and time point are not known.

The genes are TRBV3-1 and TRBJ2-4, with D possibly matching TRBD1 (5 bases). The germline gives CDR1 LGHDT, CDR2 YNNKEL (reference sequence). This CDR3 has 15 residues. V lost 5 bases and J 6 bases, leaving 17 bases between the germline ends. CDR3 coding DNA: TGTGCCAGCAGCTACGGGTGGCATGGGGCAAACATTCAGTACTTC. Residues: CASSYGWHGANIQYF.

This clonotype was observed a few times. The chain has TRBV5-1 and TRBJ1-2; D remains unclear. Per the germline V gene, CDR1 is SGHRS and CDR2 is YFSETQ. CDR3 length equals 12 residues. Trimming removed 4 bases at V and 7 bases at J, with 11 bases between. The chain's CDR3 is CASSHEGSGYTF. The CDR3 DNA reads as TGCGCCAGCAGCCACGAGGGTTCTGGCTACACCTTC.

The chain recombines TRBV6-2 or TRBV6-3 with TRBJ2-7, with TRBD2 identical over 8 bases. The V and J ends lost 0 bases and 1 base, in that order; junction bases with no gene match: 11. Germline V gene data show CDR1 as MNHEY and CDR2 as SVGEGT. The CDR3 has 18 amino acids. CDR3: CASSYSAPTSGPSYEQYF. CDR3 nucleotide sequence: TGTGCCAGCAGTTACTCCGCTCCTACTAGCGGACCTTCCTACGAGCAGTACTTC.

This clonotype was detected a few times. This chain joins TRBV15 and TRBJ2-7; 9 bases are a match to TRBD2. CDR1 LNHNV and CDR2 YYDKDF come from the germline V gene (reference sequence). The V and J ends lost 1 base and 2 bases, in that order; junction bases with no gene match: 3. The CDR3 has 15 amino acids. DNA for the CDR3: TGTGCCACCAGCAGAGGTAGCGGGGGAACCTACGAGCAGTACTTC. Translated: CATSRGSGGTYEQYF.

The gene calls are TRBV15 and TRBJ2-1; a possible D gene is TRBD1 (7 bases). With 8 bases removed from V and 0 bases from J, the gap between germline ends came to 29 bases. Germline values: CDR1 LNHNV, CDR2 YYDKDF (reference sequence). The CDR3 contains 20 residues. CDR3 sequence reads: CATQIIGVRRGLGSYNEQFF. CDR3 in DNA: TGTGCCACCCAAATCATAGGTGTAAGGAGGGGGCTCGGCTCCTACAATGAGCAGTTCTTC. The whole variable domain, remainder taken from reference TRBV15 and TRBJ2-1, is DAMVIQNPRYQVTQFGKPVTLSCSQTLNHNVMYWYQQKSSQAPKLLFHYYDKDFNNEADTPDNFQSRRPNTSFCFLDIRSPGLGDTAMYLCATQIIGVRRGLGSYNEQFFGPGTRLTVL.

The gene calls are TRBV5-6 and TRBJ2-3; D is possibly TRBD2 (6 bases). The CDR3 length is 17 residues. V gave up 0 bases and J gave up 2 bases, with 16 bases separating them. Germline loops: CDR1 SGHDT, CDR2 YYEEEE. The CDR3 DNA reads TGTGCCAGCAGCTTGGTTGCAGGCCCGGACTACACAGATACGCAGTATTTT. Protein sequence: CASSLVAGPDYTDTQYF. Complete variable domain (other parts from reference TRBV5-6 and TRBJ2-3): DAGVTQSPTHLIKTRGQQVTLRCSPKSGHDTVSWYQQALGQGPQFIFQYYEEEERQRGNFPDRFSGHQFPNYSSELNVNALLLGDSALYLCASSLVAGPDYTDTQYFGPGTRLTVL.

There are many counts of this clonotype. Here the CDR3 reads CASSLMWQPQHF. DNA for the CDR3: TGTGCCAGCAGTTTAATGTGGCAGCCCCAGCATTTT. This chain joins TRBV12-3 or TRBV12-4 and TRBJ1-5; D not resolved. V was clipped by 2 bases and J by 7 bases, with 6 bases between them. This CDR3 region has 12 residues.

The V gene is TRBV21-1, the J gene TRBJ2-7; the table's TRBD1 call for D was not verified on the DNA. TRBV21-1 is described as a pseudogene. There are 14 residues in the CDR3. This CDR3 is CASSKQGWFREQYV. CDR3 nucleotide sequence: TGTGCCAGCAGCAAACAGGGGTGGTTTAGGGAGCAGTACGTC.

The V gene is TRBV5-6, the J gene TRBJ2-4; maybe TRBD2 (5 bases). Germline assignment: CDR1 SGHDT and CDR2 YYEEEE. CDR3 length: 13 residues. Trimming shortened V by 4 bases and J by 8 bases, and 13 bases separated the two germline ends. CDR3 sequence: CASSHDRGYIQYF. As DNA, the CDR3 is TGTGCCAGCAGCCACGACCGCGGGTACATTCAGTACTTC.

J is TRBJ1-2 and V is TRBV11-2; 8 bases are shared with TRBD1. The CDR3 spans 13 residues. CDR1 is SGHAT and CDR2 is FQNNGV in the germline V gene. V was clipped by 5 bases and J by 7 bases; unmatched bases: 6. The chain's CDR3 is CASSPRGLLGYTF. The CDR3 DNA follows: TGTGCCAGCAGCCCCAGGGGGCTGCTTGGCTACACCTTC.

The V call is TRBV29-1, the J call TRBJ1-1; 9 bases align to TRBD1. Trimming took 3 bases from V and 5 from J; bases not matched to a gene: 7. This CDR3 comprises 14 residues. CDR1 and CDR2 (germline): SQVTM, ANQGSEA. In DNA form, the CDR3 reads TGCAGCGTTGAGGCTTCGACAGGGGGGACTGAAGCTTTCTTT. Its protein is CSVEASTGGTEAFF.

The chain is built from TRBV7-9 and TRBJ2-3; D unresolved. V was trimmed by 5 bases and J by 7 bases, leaving 10 bases between them. The CDR3 is made up of 12 amino acids. Germline V gene sequence: CDR1 SEHNR, CDR2 FQNEAQ (reference sequence). The CDR3 nucleotides read TGTGCCAGCAGCGCAGACTTCTATACGCAGTATTTT. This gives the protein CASSADFYTQYF.

CDR3 nucleotide sequence: TGTGCCAGCAGCGAGGAGGGGTACACTGAAGCTTTCTTT. Translating gives CASSEEGYTEAFF. This chain links TRBV6-1 with TRBJ1-1; TRBD1 might be the D (5 bases). This CDR3 has 13 residues. V lost 6 bases to trimming and J lost 3 bases, with 11 bases between them. CDR1 is MNHNS, CDR2 SASEGT, per germline.

The V and J genes are TRBV4-2 and TRBJ2-1; D remains ambiguous. Germline V gene lookup returns CDR1 LGHNA and CDR2 YNFKEQ. V lost 1 base, J lost 8 bases, and 6 bases lay in between. CDR3 length equals 12 residues. CDR3 in DNA: TGTGCCAGCAGCCAAGTAGAGGATGAGCAGTTCTTC. Its protein is CASSQVEDEQFF.

This clonotype was counted only a few times. The V call is TRBV7-2, the J call TRBJ1-6; D gene unclear. Germline CDR1 reads SGHTA; CDR2 reads FQGNSA. The CDR3 runs to 15 residues. V gave up 1 base and J gave up 4 bases, with 8 bases separating them. CDR3: CASSLEGQYNSPLHF. For the CDR3, the DNA is TGTGCCAGCAGCTTAGAAGGGCAGTATAATTCACCCCTCCACTTT.

In its sample, this clonotype was seen a few times. V usage is TRBV7-9 and J usage is TRBJ1-2, with D unclear. CDR1 is SEHNR and CDR2 is FQNEAQ in the germline V gene (reference sequence). V lost 2 bases, J lost 2 bases, and 6 bases lay in between. The CDR3 has 13 amino acids. CDR3 coding DNA: TGTGCCAGCAGCTTACCGGGGAACTATGGCTACACCTTC. This encodes CASSLPGNYGYTF.

This clonotype has just a few counts. The chain's CDR3 is CASSQRTDISGANVLTF. The CDR3 coding sequence is TGTGCCAGCAGTCAGCGGACAGATATCTCTGGGGCCAACGTCCTGACTTTC. V usage is TRBV2 and J usage is TRBJ2-6, with D maybe TRBD1 (6 bases). Germline CDR1 reads SNHLY; CDR2 reads FYNNEI. The CDR3 consists of 17 residues. The V end lost 5 bases, the J end lost 0 bases, and 14 bases lay between the germline ends.

This clonotype was seen only a few times. The V gene is TRBV3-1, the J gene TRBJ1-1, with TRBD1 identical over 8 bases. The CDR3 is 14 amino acids. J lost 6 bases, V lost 0 bases, and 3 bases had no gene match. Looked up from germline, CDR1 is LGHDT and CDR2 is YNNKEL (reference sequence). The CDR3 DNA sequence: TGTGCCAGCAGCCAAGATACAGGGGGGCCTGAAGCTTTCTTT. It encodes CASSQDTGGPEAFF.

This clonotype has just a few counts. The rearrangement joins TRBV7-8 to TRBJ1-6; 12 nucleotides align to TRBD1. Germline trimming cut 6 bases from V and 5 bases from J; bases unmatched to any gene: 5. The CDR3 runs to 16 residues. Germline lookup yields CDR1 SGHVS and CDR2 FQNEAQ. The CDR3 nucleotides read TGTGCCAGCAGGGCAGGGACAGGGGGCAATAATTCACCCCTCCACTTT. Its translation is CASRAGTGGNNSPLHF.

This clonotype was seen a handful of times. V usage is TRBV7-3 and J usage is TRBJ2-1; TRBD2 might be the D (5 bases). V lost 6 bases, J lost 6 bases, and 15 bases lay in between. This CDR3 has 14 residues. CDR1 and CDR2 from the germline V gene are SGHTA and FQGTGA. Written as DNA, the CDR3 is TGTGCCAGCAGTCCCCCGGGGTCCAGCAATGAGCAGTTCTTC. This gives the protein CASSPPGSSNEQFF.